This T cell receptor (beta chain) was identified during a study of T cell responses to AZD1222 COVID-19 vaccine. This table comes from immunoSEQ multiplex PCR, and its TCRdb copy is limited to in-frame clones, with some not included. The repertoire holds 95,000 to 150,000 clones, with 80% to 90% as singletons. This clone showed up just a few times. The CDR3 runs to 15 residues. Trimming removed 7 bases from V and 5 bases from J; junction bases left unmatched: 12. Germline CDR1 PRHDT, CDR2 FYEKMQ (reference sequence). Material: peripheral blood, obtained on day 0 of AZD1222 vaccination. This sequence was found in an adult in good health. The chain employs TRBV13 and TRBJ2-3, with 7 bases identical to TRBD2. The CDR3 spells CASTIGRLVRDTQYF. The CDR3 region has the DNA TGTGCCAGCACCATCGGGAGGTTAGTGCGAGATACGCAGTATTTT. Complete variable domain (other parts from reference TRBV13 and TRBJ2-3): AAGVIQSPRHLIKEKRETATLKCYPIPRHDTVYWYQQGPGQDPQFLISFYEKMQSDKGSIPDRFSAQQFSDYHSELNMSSLELGDSALYFCASTIGRLVRDTQYFGPGTRLTVL.